These 15 T cell receptor beta chains originate from one sample sequenced in a study of shared clonotypes between healthy human individuals. TCRdb keeps only in-frame clones here, not all; method: immunoSEQ multiplex PCR. The table includes a few hundred thousand clones, roughly 85% detected once. Sequencing was done on a sample of PBMCs. The receptors were sampled from a woman aged 40 to 55 in good health. Some clones in this sample may be carry-over from other donors' samples.

The chain couples TRBV6-5 to TRBJ2-5; D is ambiguous. TRBJ2-7 matches the DNA end more closely, so the J call is doubtful. Germline V gene sequence: CDR1 MNHEY, CDR2 SVGAGI. The CDR3 totals 14 residues. The CDR3, as DNA: TGTGCCAGCAAGGGCTCAGCCAAATACTACGAGCAGTACTTC. Translating gives CASKGSAKYYEQYF.

The chain is built from TRBV30 and TRBJ2-2, with a possible D match to TRBD2 (6 bases). Trimming took off 2 bases at V and 6 bases at J, with 10 bases between the two ends. Germline V gene lookup returns CDR1 GTSNPN and CDR2 SVGIG (reference sequence). The CDR3 spans 13 residues. The CDR3 DNA follows: TGTGCCTGGAGTAGGAGGGAGTCCGGGGAGCTGTTTTTT. It specifies CAWSRRESGELFF.

V and J are TRBV19 and TRBJ2-4, with a tentative D call TRBD2 (5 bases). The germline V gene has CDR1 LNHDA and CDR2 SQIVND (reference sequence). This CDR3 spans 14 amino acids. V was shortened by 4 bases and J by 6 bases, with 13 bases between the two germline ends. Written as DNA, the CDR3 is TGTGCCAGTAGTACTCCCGGGATAGGAAACATTCAGTACTTC. Translated: CASSTPGIGNIQYF.

This clone was counted once. The V call is TRBV5-1, the J call TRBJ2-3; D not resolved. CDR3 length: 15 residues. Trimming pared 0 bases from V and 3 bases from J, leaving 11 bases between. Germline V gives CDR1 SGHRS, CDR2 YFSETQ. CDR3 in amino acids: CASSLDGFWTDTQYF. Here the CDR3 DNA reads TGCGCCAGCAGCTTGGATGGTTTTTGGACAGATACGCAGTATTTT.

This sequence joins TRBV19 and TRBJ2-7; D not certain. The CDR3 covers 14 residues. The V end was cut by 8 bases, the J end by 1 base, with 15 bases between. Germline V gene lookup returns CDR1 LNHDA and CDR2 SQIVND (reference sequence). Written as DNA, the CDR3 is TGTGCCAGTCCCATAAGGCTGGCATCCTACGAGCAGTACTTC. Translated: CASPIRLASYEQYF.

The gene calls are TRBV6-1 and TRBJ2-3, with D perhaps matching TRBD2 (6 bases). Trimming cost V 5 bases and J 2 bases, with 8 bases left between them. In germline, CDR1 is MNHNS, CDR2 SASEGT. The CDR3 contains 13 residues. The CDR3: CASSRDFTDTQYF. In nucleotides, the CDR3 is TGTGCCAGCAGTCGGGACTTCACAGATACGCAGTATTTT.

This clone was seen a handful of times. The J gene is TRBJ2-6, the V gene TRBV7-2, with D possibly called TRBD1 or TRBD2 (5 bases each). V lost 5 bases, J lost 0 bases, and 11 bases lay in between. This CDR3 is built from 16 residues. The germline CDR1 and CDR2 sequences are SGHTA and FQGNSA. This chain's CDR3 is CASSREGTSGANVLTF. CDR3 DNA: TGTGCCAGCAGCCGTGAAGGGACCTCTGGGGCCAACGTCCTGACTTTC.

The rearrangement links TRBV15 to TRBJ1-5; the D gene is possibly TRBD1 (5 bases). Per the germline V gene, CDR1 is LNHNV and CDR2 is YYDKDF (reference sequence). The germline V and J ends were trimmed by 1 base and 5 bases, with 6 bases remaining between them. The CDR3 contains 13 residues. CDR3 nucleotide sequence: TGTGCCACCAGCAGAGGGGGGGATCAGCCCCAGCATTTT. This sequence encodes CATSRGGDQPQHF.

The chain links TRBV4-1 to TRBJ1-1; D unclear. Germline CDR1 and CDR2: MGHRA and YSYEKL. The CDR3 sequence is 13 residues long. The ends were cut back, 0 bases at V and 7 bases at J, with 9 bases in the middle. CDR3 DNA: TGCGCCAGCAGCCAAGATTCCCCGGTTGAAGCTTTCTTT. Translation gives CASSQDSPVEAFF.

The rearrangement uses TRBV14 and TRBJ2-5; D is ambiguous. V lost 3 bases to trimming and J lost 5 bases, with 13 bases between them. The germline V gene encodes CDR1 SGHDN and CDR2 FVKESK. The CDR3 covers 14 residues. The CDR3 DNA sequence: TGTGCCAGCAGCCAGAGGTGGGAAAAGGAGACCCAGTACTTC. Residues: CASSQRWEKETQYF. The entire variable domain, with the rest obtained from reference TRBV14 and TRBJ2-5, is as follows: EAGVTQFPSHSVIEKGQTVTLRCDPISGHDNLYWYRRVMGKEIKFLLHFVKESKQDESGMPNNRFLAERTGGTYSTLKVQPAELEDSGVYFCASSQRWEKETQYFGPGTRLLVL.

This sequence joins TRBV11-3 and TRBJ2-1, with 10 positions matching TRBD2. J lost 15 bases, V lost 5 bases, and 7 bases had no gene match. The CDR3 is 12 amino acids. Germline values: CDR1 SGHNT, CDR2 YENEEA. The CDR3 reads CASSRPGTSVFF. In nucleotides, the CDR3 is TGTGCCAGCAGCCGCCCCGGGACTAGCGTGTTCTTC.

The chain has TRBV7-9 and TRBJ2-3; TRBD2 aligns across 8 bases. This CDR3 is built from 14 residues. V was pared by 1 base and J by 6 bases, with 3 bases of the junction left unmatched. Germline V gene lookup returns CDR1 SEHNR and CDR2 FQNEAQ (reference sequence). Here the CDR3 DNA reads TGTGCCAGCAGCTTAGGAGAGCGGGGGGATACGCAGTATTTT. Its translation is CASSLGERGDTQYF.

The genes are TRBV7-9 and TRBJ2-7, with 8 bases lining up with TRBD2. In germline, CDR1 is SEHNR, CDR2 FQNEAQ (reference sequence). J lost 0 bases, V lost 5 bases, and 6 bases had no gene match. The CDR3 loop spans 15 amino acids. The CDR3: CASSPGLASSYEQYF. In DNA form, the CDR3 reads TGTGCCAGCAGCCCAGGACTAGCAAGCTCCTACGAGCAGTACTTC.

The rearrangement links TRBV7-2 to TRBJ2-1; 11 bases match TRBD2. This CDR3 has 15 amino acids. Germline CDR1 SGHTA, CDR2 FQGNSA. V was clipped by 1 base and J by 9 bases; unmatched bases: 5. The CDR3 DNA follows: TGTGCCAGCAGCTTAGAACTAGCGGGAGTGAGTGAGCAGTTCTTC. Amino acids: CASSLELAGVSEQFF.

Regarding this clone: One end of the junction does not line up with germline, which may come from a read error. The chain has TRBV28 and TRBJ2-1; 8 positions match TRBD2. This CDR3 contains 12 residues. Germline loops: CDR1 MDHEN, CDR2 SYDVKM. CDR3 loop: CPTGREYNEQFF. CDR3 nucleotides: TGCCCCACCGGGAGGGAGTACAATGAGCAGTTCTTC.